This T cell receptor beta chain was retrieved from a study of blood T cell repertoires in COVID-19 (dated by TCRdb to 2018 to 2020). At the level of the whole study: The collaborator samples originated in the United States, Italy and Spain and spanned the acute and convalescent phases of COVID-19. The material from the prospective study consisted of cDNA or gDNA derived from T cells, B-cell-depleted T cells, or PBMCs. Subjects who had been exposed to COVID-19, were actively infected with it, or had recovered from it provided the deeply sampled blood TCRbeta repertoires that made up the dataset. The repertoires were released in a freely available public database intended as a resource for research on the immune response to SARS-CoV-2. Samples came from the ongoing ImmuneRACE study (first 160 participants) plus 1,254 subjects from 6 global collaborators. Sample metadata almost always included a de-identified subject ID, COVID-19 status, age in years and sex. HLA class I and class II types, where available, came from metadata supplied by the sample provider rather than from assay-based typing.

V and J are trimmed by 6 bases and 4 bases, and the gene matches miss 1 base of the junction. CDR1 is given as MNHEY and CDR2 as SMNVEV, both from the germline V gene (reference sequence). The CDR3 has 13 amino acids, counting the end cysteine and phenylalanine. Kept here is only the CDR3 DNA, which spans 39 bases and is read in frame from base 1. Study-wide conclusions, independent of this receptor: The amount of clinical and demographic metadata varied by source and participant and was provided uncurated.

The immunoSEQ Assay, a bias-controlled multiplex PCR, was used to amplify TCRbeta CDR3 regions from genomic DNA. Per the authors' processing: The number of nucleated cells in each sample was estimated from the amplification of reference gene primers within the assay. To quantify the absolute abundance of each unique TCRbeta CDR3 rearrangement, sequence reads were collapsed and filtered. Productive Simpson clonality was computed per sample as the square root of Simpson's diversity index over productive rearrangements. Not all clones reach the TCRdb copy of this immuneACCESS table, which keeps in-frame sequences only. Checked studies attribute under half of the gap to unresolved V genes and leave the rest unexplained. Clone size and the V and J calls come from that table; the DNA yielded D and trimming. In all, the sample holds about 190,000 clones, and around 90% of those were seen once. Of the sample, 0.53% is held by the ten largest clones.

Points on this clone: What antigen it recognizes has not been identified. No much larger clonotype is one base removed from it; base qualities were not supplied.

Whole blood was collected in K2EDTA tubes by collaborating institutions according to the institutions' own protocols. For TCRbeta analysis, collaborator samples were shipped as frozen whole blood, as isolated PBMCs, or as DNA extracted from either sample type. The rearranged chain carries TRBV27 and TRBJ2-2, and 8 bases in between align with TRBD2. This sequence originates from a man between 45 and 60 years old with acute or convalescent COVID-19. The sequenced sample was peripheral blood. The CDR3 loop reads CASRAGGTGELFF. The sequenced DNA: TGTGCCAGCAGGGCGGGGGGCACCGGGGAGCTGTTTTTT.